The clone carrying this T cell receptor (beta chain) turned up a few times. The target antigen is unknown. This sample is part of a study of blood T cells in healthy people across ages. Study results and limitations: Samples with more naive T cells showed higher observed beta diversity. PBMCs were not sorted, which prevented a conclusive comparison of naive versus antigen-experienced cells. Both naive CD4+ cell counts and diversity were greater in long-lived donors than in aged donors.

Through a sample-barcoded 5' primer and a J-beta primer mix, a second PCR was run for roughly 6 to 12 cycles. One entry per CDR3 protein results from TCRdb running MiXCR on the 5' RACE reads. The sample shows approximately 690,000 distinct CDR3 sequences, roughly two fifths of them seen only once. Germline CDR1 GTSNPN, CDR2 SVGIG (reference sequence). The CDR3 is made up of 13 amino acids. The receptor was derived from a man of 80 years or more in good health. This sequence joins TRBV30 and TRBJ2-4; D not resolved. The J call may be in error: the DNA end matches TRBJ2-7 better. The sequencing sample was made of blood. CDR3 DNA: TGTGCCTGGAGTGTACAAGGCCCCTACGAGCAGTACTTC. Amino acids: CAWSVQGPYEQYF.